This T cell receptor beta chain was captured in a study of blood T cell repertoires in COVID-19. Study background: The samples span acute and convalescent COVID-19 from the United States, Italy and Spain. The cDNA or gDNA used as material had been derived from T cells, B-cell-depleted T cells, or PBMCs.

V lost 3 bases, J lost 0 bases, and 17 bases lay in between. Germline V gives CDR1 LNHDA, CDR2 SQIVND (reference sequence). The CDR3 sequence is 17 residues long. Authors' processing steps: Using reference gene primer amplification, nucleated cell counts were estimated. Repertoires were generated with immunoSEQ multiplex PCR, while TCRdb's copy carries only in-frame clones and drops some. V and J calls and clone size come straight from that table; D and trimming were deduced from the DNA. The sample has fewer than 150,000 clones, 70% to 85% seen once. V is TRBV19 and J is TRBJ1-2; D may be TRBD1 (5 bases). Input material: peripheral blood. This receptor was identified in a woman older than 75 in a cohort sampled during active or convalescent COVID-19. CDR3 in amino acids: CASSMQKGKLPNYGYTF. The CDR3 coding sequence is TGTGCCAGTAGTATGCAGAAGGGGAAGCTTCCTAACTATGGCTACACCTTC.